These 27 T cell receptor beta chains originate from one sample sequenced in a study of blood T cell repertoires in COVID-19. Sequencing was performed with immunoSEQ multiplex PCR; in TCRdb, only in-frame clones are kept and a portion is missing. The data show 360,000 or so clones, with approximately 89% seen just once and just under 4% held by the top ten. Material for sequencing was peripheral blood. These receptor sequences come from a woman aged 55-70 years with COVID-19, enrolled during active disease.

The J gene is TRBJ2-3, the V gene TRBV9; 8 nucleotides agree with TRBD1. J gave up 0 bases and V 3 bases, and 9 bases lay outside the gene matches. The CDR3 spans 17 residues. The germline CDR1 and CDR2 sequences are SGDLS and YYNGEE. CDR3 DNA sequence: TGTGCCAGCAGCGGTAGACAGGGGCTAGTGAGCACAGATACGCAGTATTTT. It is translated as CASSGRQGLVSTDTQYF.

This chain uses TRBV5-1 with TRBJ2-7, with D unclear. The CDR3 loop spans 13 amino acids. Germline V gene lookup returns CDR1 SGHRS and CDR2 YFSETQ. V lost 4 bases, J lost 2 bases, and 10 bases lay in between. CDR3 sequence reads: CASSVTSAYEQYF. The CDR3, as DNA: TGCGCCAGCAGCGTGACTTCCGCCTACGAGCAGTACTTC.

The chain employs TRBV13 and TRBJ1-2; 7 bases agree with TRBD1. CDR3 length equals 13 residues. The V gene end was trimmed by 3 bases and the J gene end by 8 bases; junction bases not matched to a gene: 6. Germline CDR1 and CDR2: PRHDT and FYEKMQ (reference sequence). The CDR3 here is CASSFGTAKGYTF. The CDR3 region has the DNA TGTGCCAGCAGCTTCGGGACAGCGAAGGGCTACACCTTC.

The genes are TRBV7-3 and TRBJ2-7, with 8 bases aligning to TRBD2. The CDR3 sequence is 15 residues long. The germline CDR1 and CDR2 sequences are SGHTA and FQGTGA. V shed 2 bases and J 4 bases; nucleotides not matched to a gene: 7. The CDR3 loop is CASSLQAGVVYEQYF. In DNA, the CDR3 is TGTGCCAGCAGCTTACAAGCGGGGGTCGTTTACGAGCAGTACTTC.

As to this clone: Other DNA sequences in this sample translate to the same CDR3. The chain has TRBV28 and TRBJ2-1, with no clear D. In germline, CDR1 is MDHEN, CDR2 SYDVKM. V shed 8 bases and J shed 1 base, with 6 bases lying between them. The CDR3 has 12 residues. CDR3: CASSLSYNEQFF. CDR3 nucleotide sequence: TGTGCCAGCTCGTTATCCTACAATGAGCAGTTCTTC.

This clone was detected once. The chain employs TRBV2 and TRBJ2-2, with 9 bases lining up with TRBD1. Germline assignment: CDR1 SNHLY and CDR2 FYNNEI. The V gene end was trimmed by 8 bases and the J gene end by 1 base; junction bases not matched to a gene: 5. This CDR3 comprises 15 residues. CDR3 in amino acids: CASVWGQGNTGELFF. For the CDR3, the DNA is TGTGCCAGCGTTTGGGGACAGGGGAACACCGGGGAGCTGTTTTTT.

The gene calls are TRBV24-1 and TRBJ2-1, with D maybe TRBD1 (6 bases). V dropped 10 bases and J dropped 5 bases, with 14 bases sitting between them. CDR1 is KGHDR, CDR2 SFDVKD, per germline. The length of the CDR3 is 13 residues. CDR3 bases: TGTGCCACGGGAGCCGCAGGGGACAATGAGCAGTTCTTC. Its translation is CATGAAGDNEQFF.

The chain links TRBV11-2 to TRBJ1-1, with 10 positions matching TRBD1. This CDR3 region has 16 residues. Germline V CDR1 and CDR2: SGHAT, FQNNGV. V shed 2 bases, J shed 5 bases, and the junction held 8 bases outside the gene matches. CDR3 in DNA: TGTGCCAGCAGCTTAATGACAGGGGGCACGGAAACTGAAGCTTTCTTT. It yields the protein CASSLMTGGTETEAFF.

The CDR3: CASTIGPGDYGYTF. The CDR3 DNA reads TGTGCCAGTACCATAGGGCCAGGGGACTATGGCTACACCTTC. The chain employs TRBV19 and TRBJ1-2, with a weak D call TRBD1 (6 bases). The CDR3 length is 14 residues. Germline V lookup: CDR1 LNHDA, CDR2 SQIVND (reference sequence). Trimming shortened V by 7 bases and J by 3 bases, and 15 bases separated the two germline ends.

This clone was recorded once. CDR3 nucleotide sequence: TGCGCCAGCAGCCTGGCTTTCCCCGGGAACACTGAAGCTTTCTTT. As protein: CASSLAFPGNTEAFF. This chain connects TRBV5-1 to TRBJ1-1; no definite D call. Germline-derived CDR1 and CDR2 are SGHRS and YFSETQ. The CDR3 consists of 15 residues. V lost 4 bases, J lost 1 base, and 14 bases lay in between.

The table lists this clone with a few counts. The J gene is TRBJ1-6, the V gene TRBV11-3, with unresolved D. Between the trimmed V and J ends, which lost 3 bases and 6 bases, there was a span of 6 bases. Germline V gives CDR1 SGHNT, CDR2 YENEEA. The CDR3 length is 13 residues. The CDR3 DNA is TGTGCCAGCAGCTTCGCCAGTAATTCACCCCTCCACTTT. It codes for CASSFASNSPLHF.

The V and J genes are TRBV4-1 and TRBJ2-3, with 12 bases fitting TRBD2. The germline V gene has CDR1 MGHRA and CDR2 YSYEKL. The CDR3 has 16 amino acids. The ends lost 3 bases at V and 5 bases at J; junction bases unmatched: 6. CDR3 coding DNA: TGCGCCAGCAGCCAGTCACTAGCGGGGGGACTAGATACGCAGTATTTT. It is translated as CASSQSLAGGLDTQYF.

This clone was counted a single time. The chain combines TRBV5-6 with TRBJ1-3; D unresolved. V was pared by 7 bases and J by 0 bases, with 8 bases between. CDR3 length equals 13 residues. Germline V lookup: CDR1 SGHDT, CDR2 YYEEEE. CDR3 nucleotide sequence: TGTGCCAGCGGTGGAGTCTCTGGAAACACCATATATTTT. Protein product: CASGGVSGNTIYF.

J is TRBJ1-3 and V is TRBV3-1 (or the pseudogene TRBV3-2), with 7 bases matching TRBD1. Germline values: CDR1 LGHDT, CDR2 YNNKEL (reference sequence). Trimming at V came to 5 bases and at J to 0 bases, leaving 4 bases not matched to a gene. There are 15 residues in the CDR3. CDR3 sequence: CASSWDSNSGNTIYF. In DNA form, the CDR3 reads TGTGCCAGCAGCTGGGACAGCAACTCTGGAAACACCATATATTTT.

The chain joins TRBV29-1 to TRBJ1-1; the D gene is possibly TRBD1 (5 bases). The germline V gene encodes CDR1 SQVTM and CDR2 ANQGSEA. The CDR3 is 15 amino acids. Deletions cut 4 bases from V and 0 bases from J, with 15 bases between. The CDR3, as DNA: TGCAGCGTTGGGGGCAAGGGAAGATTGAACACTGAAGCTTTCTTT. Protein sequence: CSVGGKGRLNTEAFF. The full variable domain, its missing parts supplied by reference TRBV29-1 and TRBJ1-1, is SAVISQKPSRDICQRGTSLTIQCQVDSQVTMMFWYRQQPGQSLTLIATANQGSEATYESGFVIDKFPISRPNLTFSTLTVSNMSPEDSSIYLCSVGGKGRLNTEAFFGQGTRLTVV.

The chain has TRBV4-1 and TRBJ1-2; possibly TRBD1 for D (6 bases). There are 17 residues in the CDR3. The V gene lost 4 bases and the J gene lost 4 bases, with 22 bases spanning the gap. CDR1 and CDR2 (germline): MGHRA, YSYEKL. CDR3 sequence: CASSPEGQSFYAYGYTF. CDR3 in DNA: TGCGCCAGCAGCCCAGAAGGACAGTCCTTTTATGCCTATGGCTACACCTTC.

The chain couples TRBV27 to TRBJ1-1; maybe TRBD1 (5 bases). Trimming took off 2 bases at V and 6 bases at J, with 10 bases between the two ends. Germline values: CDR1 MNHEY, CDR2 SMNVEV (reference sequence). The CDR3 extends over 13 amino acids. The CDR3 nucleotides are TGTGCCAGCAGTTTAGAGTGGGGCTCTGAAGCTTTCTTT. The encoded protein is CASSLEWGSEAFF.

This clone has a handful of counts. The chain has TRBV5-1 and TRBJ2-5; 8 bases map to TRBD1. The length of the CDR3 is 15 residues. The germline V gene has CDR1 SGHRS and CDR2 YFSETQ. J lost 4 bases, V lost 4 bases, and 9 bases had no gene match. DNA for the CDR3: TGCGCCAGCAGCACTTACCTCGGACAGGGAGAGACCCAGTACTTC. This translates into CASSTYLGQGETQYF.

The rearrangement joins TRBV2 to TRBJ1-1; D is unclear. V dropped 0 bases and J dropped 1 base, with 6 bases sitting between them. There are 14 residues in the CDR3. Germline-derived CDR1 and CDR2 are SNHLY and FYNNEI. CDR3 in DNA: TGTGCCAGCAGTGAAGCCCGCGGGAACACTGAAGCTTTCTTT. This codes for CASSEARGNTEAFF.

The chain recombines TRBV30 with TRBJ2-5; TRBD2 aligns across 12 bases. V trimming: 0 bases; J trimming: 5 bases; junction bases outside the gene matches: 10. In germline, CDR1 is GTSNPN, CDR2 SVGIG (reference sequence). CDR3 length equals 17 residues. Here the CDR3 DNA reads TGTGCCTGGAGTGTAGGGCTAGCGGGGGGGAGATGGGAGACCCAGTACTTC. This sequence encodes CAWSVGLAGGRWETQYF.

The rearrangement joins TRBV15 to TRBJ2-5; perhaps TRBD2 as D (5 bases). Per the germline V gene, CDR1 is LNHNV and CDR2 is YYDKDF (reference sequence). Trimming shortened V by 4 bases and J by 5 bases, and 14 bases separated the two germline ends. This CDR3 spans 14 amino acids. The CDR3 nucleotides read TGTGCCACCAGCAACCGTAGCGTTAGGGAGACCCAGTACTTC. It yields the protein CATSNRSVRETQYF. The variable domain in full, with the rest retrieved from reference TRBV15 and TRBJ2-5, is DAMVIQNPRYQVTQFGKPVTLSCSQTLNHNVMYWYQQKSSQAPKLLFHYYDKDFNNEADTPDNFQSRRPNTSFCFLDIRSPGLGDTAMYLCATSNRSVRETQYFGPGTRLLVL.

The genes are TRBV2 and TRBJ1-3; possible D gene TRBD1, 5 bases. V lost 5 bases and J 2 bases, leaving 10 bases between the germline ends. This CDR3 has 14 residues. Looked up from germline, CDR1 is SNHLY and CDR2 is FYNNEI. CDR3 region: CASSPSRAGNTIYF. CDR3 bases: TGTGCCAGCAGTCCCTCCAGGGCTGGAAACACCATATATTTT.

The rearrangement joins TRBV6-5 to TRBJ1-1; 9 nucleotides align to TRBD1. The junction had 2 bases not matched to a gene; V was cut back by 2 bases and J by 10 bases. CDR1 and CDR2 (germline): MNHEY, SVGAGI. The CDR3 has 12 residues. Here the CDR3 reads CASSYKGQGAFF. For the CDR3, the DNA is TGTGCCAGCAGTTACAAGGGACAGGGAGCTTTCTTT.

The chain employs TRBV5-1 and TRBJ2-7; 10 bases match TRBD1. CDR1 SGHRS and CDR2 YFSETQ come from the germline V gene. This CDR3 is built from 17 residues. The junction had 12 bases not matched to a gene; V was cut back by 4 bases and J by 2 bases. CDR3 DNA: TGCGCCAGCAGCCCTAAACCCCGGGACAGGGGAACCTACGAGCAGTACTTC. Its translation: CASSPKPRDRGTYEQYF.

CDR3 sequence (DNA): TGTGCCAGCAGCTTAACCGGGACAGCGGTAAAACTGTTTTTT. Translated, it gives CASSLTGTAVKLFF. This chain uses TRBV7-8 with TRBJ1-4; TRBD1 aligns across 7 bases. The CDR3 runs 14 residues. Losses at the gene ends were 2 bases for V and 10 bases for J; bases not matched to a gene: 7. The germline V gene encodes CDR1 SGHVS and CDR2 FQNEAQ. The whole variable domain, remainder taken from reference TRBV7-8 and TRBJ1-4, is GAGVSQSPRYKVAKRGQDVALRCDPISGHVSLFWYQQALGQGPEFLTYFQNEAQLDKSGLPSDRFFAERPEGSVSTLKIQRTQQEDSAVYLCASSLTGTAVKLFFGSGTQLSVL.

With regard to this clone: In the same sample, other DNA sequences code for this CDR3. The V gene is TRBV9, the J gene TRBJ1-5; tentative D call: TRBD1 (6 bases). Germline-derived CDR1 and CDR2 are SGDLS and YYNGEE. There are 14 residues in the CDR3. Trimming left V 3 bases short and J 4 bases short, with 11 bases between. The chain's CDR3 is CASSAGTGNQPQHF. The CDR3 DNA follows: TGTGCCAGCAGCGCGGGTACAGGGAATCAGCCCCAGCATTTT.

The CDR3 DNA is TGTGCCAGCGGATTGGGACTAGCGGGGGGAGGGTCCTACAATGAGCAGTTCTTC. It is translated as CASGLGLAGGGSYNEQFF. The gene calls are TRBV9 and TRBJ2-1; 15 nucleotides match TRBD2. Trimming took 7 bases from V and 1 from J; bases not matched to a gene: 9. The germline V gene encodes CDR1 SGDLS and CDR2 YYNGEE. This CDR3 is 18 amino acids long.